The clone carrying this T cell receptor (beta chain) was seen repeatedly, ten times or more. Its antigen is undetermined. Germline-derived CDR1 and CDR2 are MNHEY and SVGEGT. V was cut by 4 bases and J by 4 bases, with 5 bases left in between. The CDR3 loop spans 11 amino acids. The data were obtained in a study of T cells after yellow fever vaccination. Study observations and caveats: Boosting was followed by the reappearance of most primary-vaccination clones (approximately 95% CD4, about 89% CD8). It was a small share of clonotypes that appeared in both CD4 and CD8 compartments. Repertoires sorted by FACS could include abundant clonotypes that are contaminants from the bulk population.

TCR cDNA was made by 5'RACE template switching, adding a universal primer site and UMIs. TCRdb redid the calling of the 5' RACE reads with MiXCR, one entry per CDR3 protein. The top ten clones hold 3.2% of a sample with around 340,000 distinct CDR3 sequences, under 15% of them seen once. The sequenced sample was CD4+ T cells sorted from PBMCs, obtained 15 days after the yellow fever booster vaccination. The sequence was obtained from a man aged 18 to 29 who received the YFV17D yellow fever vaccine. The J gene is TRBJ2-7, the V gene TRBV6-2 or TRBV6-3; no reliable D call. CDR3 loop: CASSSQYEQYF. The CDR3 DNA reads as TGTGCCAGCAGTTCTCAGTACGAGCAGTACTTC.